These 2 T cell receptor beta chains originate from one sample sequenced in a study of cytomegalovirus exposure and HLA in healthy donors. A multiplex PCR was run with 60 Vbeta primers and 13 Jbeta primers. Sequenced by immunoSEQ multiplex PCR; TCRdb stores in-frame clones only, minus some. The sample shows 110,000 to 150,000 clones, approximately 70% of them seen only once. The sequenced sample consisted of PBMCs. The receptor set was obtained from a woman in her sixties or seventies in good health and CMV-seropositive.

The CDR3 DNA sequence: TGCAGCGTGTCGACTAGCGGTCTCGTCTCGAACACCGGGGAGCTGTTTTTT. This translates into CSVSTSGLVSNTGELFF. The chain recombines TRBV29-1 with TRBJ2-2; 9 bases line up with TRBD2. Germline assignment: CDR1 SQVTM and CDR2 ANQGSEA. With V trimmed by 6 bases and J by 0 bases, 11 bases remained unmatched. The CDR3 is 17 amino acids.

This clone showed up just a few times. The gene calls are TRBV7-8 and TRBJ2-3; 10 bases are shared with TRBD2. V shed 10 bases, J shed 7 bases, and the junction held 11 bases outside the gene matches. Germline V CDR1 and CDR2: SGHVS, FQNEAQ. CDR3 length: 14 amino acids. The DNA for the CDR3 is TGTGCCACCACGTGGGCTAGCGGGAGTTATACGCAGTATTTT. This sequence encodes CATTWASGSYTQYF.